This T cell receptor beta chain was recovered during a study of blood T cell repertoires in COVID-19. Overall study context: Samples came from the United States, Italy and Spain, spanning acute and convalescent COVID-19. PBMCs, B-cell-depleted T cells, or T cells were the source of the cDNA or gDNA that made up the material.

Germline V lookup: CDR1 SNHLY, CDR2 FYNNEI. V was cut by 8 bases and J by 2 bases, with 10 bases left in between. The CDR3 loop spans 12 amino acids. As handled by the study authors: Nucleated cell counts were estimated from reference gene primer amplification. TCRdb's table, derived via immunoSEQ multiplex PCR, lists solely in-frame clones and lacks some. That table supplies the V and J calls and clone size; D and trimming were determined from the DNA. The sample has roughly 190,000 clones; less than 90% are singletons. This receptor was obtained from a young man with acute or convalescent COVID-19. Material: peripheral blood. The genes are TRBV2 and TRBJ2-7; tentative D call: TRBD2 (7 bases). CDR3 sequence reads: CASRGGAYEQYF. The CDR3 bases are TGTGCCAGCCGCGGGGGCGCCTACGAGCAGTACTTC.